A single sample gave rise to the 29 T cell receptor beta chains below, sequenced in a study of glioma-infiltrating T cells after dendritic cell vaccination. Only in-frame clones appear in the TCRdb table, and some are missing; sequencing was by immunoSEQ multiplex PCR. The repertoire holds more than 20,000 clones, with 70% to 80% as singletons. The sequencing here drew on blood, taken before dendritic cell vaccination. The receptors were gathered from a human donor with glioblastoma.

Only one count was recorded for this clone. The genes are TRBV29-1 and TRBJ2-2; D not resolved. This CDR3 has 14 residues. Germline CDR1 is SQVTM and CDR2 is ANQGSEA. Trimming removed 4 bases at V and 5 bases at J, with 14 bases between. The CDR3 bases are TGCAGCGTTGCTCGCGGATTCGATACCGGGGAGCTGTTTTTT. Translating gives CSVARGFDTGELFF.

The rearrangement joins TRBV10-3 to TRBJ1-6, with D perhaps matching TRBD1 (6 bases). The CDR3 totals 17 residues. Germline CDR1 and CDR2: ENHRY and SYGVKD. The V and J ends lost 8 bases and 5 bases respectively, with 22 bases between them. DNA of the CDR3: TGTGCCATCTCAATCGGGGGGGCCGGTTCTAATAATTCACCCCTCCACTTT. Amino acid sequence: CAISIGGAGSNNSPLHF.

The rearrangement joins TRBV7-9 to TRBJ2-7; 11 bases align to TRBD2. This CDR3 comprises 16 residues. CDR1 is SEHNR, CDR2 FQNEAQ, per germline (reference sequence). Trimming removed 5 bases from V and 2 bases from J; junction bases left unmatched: 8. CDR3 sequence: CASSPTGTSGTYEQYF. CDR3 coding DNA: TGTGCCAGCAGCCCGACGGGGACTAGCGGTACCTACGAGCAGTACTTC.

The chain employs TRBV19 and TRBJ2-4, with a weak D call TRBD2 (5 bases). The CDR3 runs 14 residues. CDR1 is LNHDA and CDR2 is SQIVND in the germline V gene (reference sequence). V shed 6 bases and J shed 6 bases, with 15 bases lying between them. In DNA form, the CDR3 reads TGTGCCAGTAGGCCCACCGGGAAAACAAACATTCAGTACTTC. Translated, it gives CASRPTGKTNIQYF. Complete variable domain (other parts from reference TRBV19 and TRBJ2-4): DGGITQSPKYLFRKEGQNVTLSCEQNLNHDAMYWYRQDPGQGLRLIYYSQIVNDFQKGDIAEGYSVSREKKESFPLTVTSAQKNPTAFYLCASRPTGKTNIQYFGAGTRLSVL.

Here the CDR3 reads CASSATRRETQYF. In DNA form, the CDR3 reads TGTGCCAGTAGTGCGACAAGGAGGGAGACCCAGTACTTC. The chain combines TRBV19 with TRBJ2-5, with D perhaps matching TRBD2 (5 bases). The CDR3 runs to 13 residues. The ends were cut back, 5 bases at V and 5 bases at J, with 12 bases in the middle. CDR1 LNHDA and CDR2 SQIVND come from the germline V gene (reference sequence).

The V and J genes are TRBV5-1 and TRBJ2-2; possible D gene TRBD1, 6 bases. The V gene's germline CDR1 is SGHRS and CDR2 YFSETQ. This CDR3 is built from 15 residues. V lost 1 base and J 1 base, leaving 8 bases between the germline ends. CDR3 region: CASSLLGQNTGELFF. The DNA of the CDR3 is TGCGCCAGCAGCTTGTTGGGACAGAACACCGGGGAGCTGTTTTTT.

In nucleotides, the CDR3 is TGCGCCAGCAGCTTGGGCGGCTCTGGGGCCAACGTCCTGACTTTC. It specifies CASSLGGSGANVLTF. J is TRBJ2-6 and V is TRBV5-1, with no clear D. Trimming removed 0 bases from V and 0 bases from J, with 4 bases in between. Germline V gene sequence: CDR1 SGHRS, CDR2 YFSETQ. The CDR3 has 15 residues.

The chain carries TRBV28 and TRBJ1-1; 8 bases are shared with TRBD1. V dropped 6 bases and J dropped 1; count of bases not matched to a gene: 10. The CDR3 consists of 16 residues. Germline-derived CDR1 and CDR2 are MDHEN and SYDVKM. The CDR3 reads CASSPLTGTGNTEAFF. CDR3 DNA sequence: TGTGCCAGCAGCCCTCTTACCGGGACAGGGAACACTGAAGCTTTCTTT.

Within the sample, this clone is large. V usage is TRBV9 and J usage is TRBJ1-1; D not certain. The CDR3 has 14 residues. In germline, CDR1 is SGDLS, CDR2 YYNGEE. Trimming took off 4 bases at V and 4 bases at J, with 14 bases between the two ends. The CDR3, as DNA: TGTGCCAGCAGCCCATTTTCTAGGCCCACTGAAGCTTTCTTT. Translation: CASSPFSRPTEAFF.

The sample holds a few counts of this clone. The chain carries TRBV19 and TRBJ2-7; D not resolved. V was clipped by 6 bases and J by 1 base, with 16 bases between them. The V gene's germline CDR1 is LNHDA and CDR2 SQIVND (reference sequence). The CDR3 spans 15 residues. CDR3 DNA sequence: TGTGCCAGTAGCCCCTTGCATGAGATTTCCTACGAGCAGTACTTC. This codes for CASSPLHEISYEQYF.

This sequence joins TRBV27 and TRBJ2-5; D ambiguous. This CDR3 is 16 amino acids long. Germline CDR1 MNHEY, CDR2 SMNVEV (reference sequence). The V gene lost 4 bases and the J gene lost 0 bases, with 15 bases spanning the gap. In nucleotides, the CDR3 is TGTGCCAGCAGTTCGGCCAGACACCCGTACCAAGAGACCCAGTACTTC. The encoded protein is CASSSARHPYQETQYF.

The rearrangement uses TRBV29-1 and TRBJ2-6, with D possibly TRBD2 on 5 matching bases. CDR3 length: 14 amino acids. Trimming removed 6 bases at V and 0 bases at J, with 9 bases between. The germline CDR1 and CDR2 sequences are SQVTM and ANQGSEA. CDR3 sequence reads: CSVRTDSGANVLTF. The CDR3 DNA sequence: TGCAGCGTCCGGACTGACTCTGGGGCCAACGTCCTGACTTTC.

The chain has TRBV2 and TRBJ2-3; D may be TRBD2 (6 bases). This CDR3 has 14 amino acids. V lost 4 bases and J 2 bases, leaving 10 bases between the germline ends. Germline assignment: CDR1 SNHLY and CDR2 FYNNEI. CDR3 bases: TGTGCCAGCAGTGGGGACTCTATCACAGATACGCAGTATTTT. Protein: CASSGDSITDTQYF.

This clone was found a few times. The V gene is TRBV5-6, the J gene TRBJ1-5; D is ambiguous. The CDR3 spans 13 residues. V lost 0 bases and J 7 bases, leaving 8 bases between the germline ends. The germline CDR1 and CDR2 sequences are SGHDT and YYEEEE. As DNA, the CDR3 is TGTGCCAGCAGCTTGGGGGAGTTGCAGCCCCAGCATTTT. Translating gives CASSLGELQPQHF.

The chain combines TRBV5-1 with TRBJ2-3; D is unresolved. From germline, CDR1 is SGHRS and CDR2 YFSETQ. With 1 base removed from V and 0 bases from J, the gap between germline ends came to 9 bases. CDR3 length equals 15 residues. CDR3 region: CASSLIGVSTDTQYF. Here the CDR3 DNA reads TGCGCCAGCAGCTTGATAGGAGTTAGCACAGATACGCAGTATTTT.

This clone has just one count. The V call is TRBV6-5, the J call TRBJ2-1; 10 nucleotides agree with TRBD2. The CDR3 consists of 15 residues. Looked up from germline, CDR1 is MNHEY and CDR2 is SVGAGI. With V trimmed by 6 bases and J by 6 bases, 8 bases remained unmatched. CDR3 DNA: TGTGCCAGCAGGAACGGACTAGCGGTGCTCAATGAGCAGTTCTTC. This translates into CASRNGLAVLNEQFF.

V is TRBV28 and J is TRBJ1-5, with D possibly TRBD1 on 5 matching bases. Trimming stripped 5 bases from V and 0 bases from J, with 17 bases between. The CDR3 covers 17 residues. Germline loops: CDR1 MDHEN, CDR2 SYDVKM. The CDR3 sequence: CASSLVGGAVSNQPQHF. CDR3 sequence (DNA): TGTGCCAGCAGTCTAGTCGGCGGGGCAGTTAGCAATCAGCCCCAGCATTTT.

This chain connects TRBV29-1 to TRBJ2-1; TRBD1 aligns across 7 bases. V gave up 7 bases and J gave up 7 bases; unmatched junction bases: 4. The germline V gene encodes CDR1 SQVTM and CDR2 ANQGSEA. The CDR3 spans 11 residues. This CDR3 reads CSGSRGNEQFF. The CDR3, as DNA: TGCAGCGGATCCAGGGGGAATGAGCAGTTCTTC.

By sample fraction, this clone is medium-sized. Here the CDR3 reads CASSVEGTGYTEAFF. CDR3 DNA: TGTGCCAGCAGCGTAGAAGGGACAGGCTACACTGAAGCTTTCTTT. The chain carries TRBV9 and TRBJ1-1; 8 nucleotides agree with TRBD1. The CDR3 extends over 15 amino acids. The V gene end was trimmed by 0 bases and the J gene end by 3 bases; junction bases not matched to a gene: 4. Looked up from germline, CDR1 is SGDLS and CDR2 is YYNGEE.

The chain employs TRBV11-1 and TRBJ1-3; D is ambiguous. CDR3 length: 17 residues. Germline V lookup: CDR1 SGHAT, CDR2 FQDESV (reference sequence). V was clipped by 6 bases and J by 0 bases, with 18 bases between them. DNA for the CDR3: TGTGCCAGCAGTCCCAGCAGGAACAAGATCTCTGGAAACACCATATATTTT. Its protein is CASSPSRNKISGNTIYF.

The chain joins TRBV30 to TRBJ2-5, with 9 positions matching TRBD2. The CDR3 contains 14 residues. The V segment lost 4 bases and the J segment 7 bases; nucleotides outside the gene matches: 10. Germline V gene sequence: CDR1 GTSNPN, CDR2 SVGIG (reference sequence). The CDR3 DNA reads TGTGCCTGGACTTTCGCGGGGGGGTCGGGGACCCAGTACTTC. Translating it yields CAWTFAGGSGTQYF.

The rearrangement joins TRBV6-5 to TRBJ2-7, with a possible D match to TRBD2 (6 bases). V lost 6 bases and J 4 bases, leaving 16 bases between the germline ends. Germline V CDR1 and CDR2: MNHEY, SVGAGI. The CDR3 extends over 14 amino acids. CDR3 in DNA: TGTGCCAGCAGCATTTATAGCGGAGAGTACGAGCAGTACTTC. Amino acids: CASSIYSGEYEQYF.

A remark on this clone: The junction departs from germline at one end; a sequencing error may be responsible. The chain combines TRBV5-1 with TRBJ2-2, with D tentatively TRBD1 (5 bases). The CDR3 runs to 13 residues. Germline V gene data show CDR1 as SGHRS and CDR2 as YFSETQ. The CDR3 DNA reads TGCGCCGGCAGGGCCCGGAACACCGGGGAGCTGTTTTTT. It encodes CAGRARNTGELFF.

The sample holds one count of this clone. The rearrangement uses TRBV5-4 and TRBJ1-1, with TRBD1 identical over 7 bases. There are 15 residues in the CDR3. The V segment lost 0 bases and the J segment 5 bases; nucleotides outside the gene matches: 7. In germline, CDR1 is SGHNT, CDR2 YYREEE (reference sequence). For the CDR3, the DNA is TGTGCCAGCAGCTTGGGAATTACAGGGGCAACTGAAGCTTTCTTT. It codes for CASSLGITGATEAFF.

The chain uses TRBV5-4 and TRBJ2-7; TRBD1 aligns across 12 bases. Trimming removed 2 bases from V and 6 bases from J; junction bases left unmatched: 18. Per the germline V gene, CDR1 is SGHNT and CDR2 is YYREEE (reference sequence). This CDR3 has 19 residues. The CDR3 protein is CASSFGGTGGRASAAEQYF. Here the CDR3 DNA reads TGTGCCAGCAGCTTCGGGGGGACAGGGGGCCGAGCTAGCGCTGCCGAGCAGTACTTC.

With regard to this clone: One junction end does not reproduce the germline sequence, and a read error may be involved. The sample holds other DNA sequences that translate to the same CDR3. This chain connects TRBV7-8 to TRBJ1-1; D is perhaps TRBD1 (5 bases). This CDR3 region has 11 residues. Looked up from germline, CDR1 is SGHVS and CDR2 is FQNEAQ. The CDR3 reads CASSFRGEAFF. CDR3 bases: TGCGCCAGCAGCTTTCGGGGGGAAGCTTTCTTT.

CDR3 coding DNA: TGTGCCAGCAGTGGCCGGGACATACTCCTAACCCAGTACTTC. Amino acid sequence: CASSGRDILLTQYF. The rearrangement uses TRBV2 and TRBJ2-5; tentative D call: TRBD1 (6 bases). The V end lost 4 bases, the J end lost 8 bases, and 17 bases lay between the germline ends. Germline V gene lookup returns CDR1 SNHLY and CDR2 FYNNEI. This CDR3 is built from 14 residues.

The chain is built from TRBV15 and TRBJ1-3; D is ambiguous. V was clipped by 0 bases and J by 4 bases, with 16 bases between them. Germline CDR1 LNHNV, CDR2 YYDKDF (reference sequence). CDR3 length: 17 residues. The DNA for the CDR3 is TGTGCCACCAGCAGAGAGTTGAATGGGGAGCGAGGAAACACCATATATTTT. It codes for CATSRELNGERGNTIYF.

The J gene is TRBJ1-2, the V gene TRBV5-5, with 9 bases identical to TRBD1. The CDR3 runs 15 residues. V was pared by 5 bases and J by 4 bases, with 9 bases of the junction left unmatched. The germline gives CDR1 SGHKS, CDR2 YYEKEE (reference sequence). CDR3 in DNA: TGTGCCAGCAGTAATACAGGGGGCCCGGGCTATGGCTACACCTTC. This gives the protein CASSNTGGPGYGYTF.